The sequence of this TCR beta chain was determined in a study of cytomegalovirus exposure and HLA in healthy donors. Some clones are missing from TCRdb's copy, which holds only in-frame ones; the method was immunoSEQ multiplex PCR. Of about 110,000 clones detected, approximately 85% appear once; the ten largest clones hold 3% to 3.5%. CDR1 and CDR2 from the germline V gene are ENHRY and SYGVKD. Trimming cost V 2 bases and J 4 bases, with 8 bases left between them. The CDR3 is made up of 13 amino acids. Remarks on this clone: Its antigen is not known.

The donors were part of the validation cohort, which consisted of under 150 subjects and was separate from the first cohort of 666 subjects. Whole-study results and caveats: Subsequent analysis of the approximately 120 validation repertoires found a tendency for first-cohort TCR clusters to co-occur. The study listed roughly 160 cytomegalovirus-associated TCR beta chains.

The origin of this receptor is a woman younger than 30 in good health and CMV-seronegative. This chain uses TRBV10-3 with TRBJ2-5; the D gene is possibly TRBD1 (6 bases). The sample consisted of PBMCs. CDR3 sequence: CAISEARGETQYF. The CDR3 DNA follows: TGTGCCATCAGTGAGGCCAGGGGAGAGACCCAGTACTTC.